Below are 27 T cell receptor beta chains sequenced from a single sample in a study of regulatory T cells in long-lasting Graves disease. Time point reported: persistent/refractory GD, antithyroid drugs over 5 years with positive TRAb. Construction of the TCR library relied on RNA isolated from PBMCs. iRepertoire HTBI primers and Arm-PCR of CDR3 regions built TCR beta libraries. Each CDR3 protein is one row after TCRdb ran MiXCR on the multiplex PCR reads. The sample lists a few hundred thousand distinct CDR3 sequences, less than 30% seen once, with 25% to 30% in the top ten. The source was peripheral blood mononuclear cells (PBMCs), collected when the disease was refractory, from a patient treated with antithyroid drugs. Receptor source: a woman aged 40 to 50 with Graves disease.

This clonotype showed up many times. V is TRBV7-8 and J is TRBJ2-5, with D hard to call. Trimming took 5 bases from V and 4 from J, leaving 8 bases between them. Germline V gene data show CDR1 as SGHVS and CDR2 as FQNEAQ. The CDR3 extends over 12 amino acids. DNA for the CDR3: TGTGCCAGCAGCGGGCGTAGAGAGACCCAGTACTTC. It translates to CASSGRRETQYF. The whole variable domain, filled in from reference TRBV7-8 and TRBJ2-5, reads GAGVSQSPRYKVAKRGQDVALRCDPISGHVSLFWYQQALGQGPEFLTYFQNEAQLDKSGLPSDRFFAERPEGSVSTLKIQRTQQEDSAVYLCASSGRRETQYFGPGTRLLVL.

In its sample, this clonotype was seen many times. The genes are TRBV7-2 and TRBJ2-2; 9 bases fit TRBD2. The CDR3 loop spans 18 amino acids. Germline loops: CDR1 SGHTA, CDR2 FQGNSA. V was clipped by 4 bases and J by 1 base; unmatched bases: 10. This CDR3 reads CASSSRPLTSGNTGELFF. The CDR3 coding sequence is TGTGCCAGCAGCTCCCGCCCACTGACTAGCGGGAACACCGGGGAGCTGTTTTTT.

With respect to this clonotype: It may be a read error: a sequence one base away is much more abundant. The V gene is TRBV2, the J gene TRBJ1-5; D gene unclear. The CDR3 has 13 amino acids. CDR1 is SNHLY and CDR2 is FYNNEI in the germline V gene. The CDR3 DNA reads TGTGACAGCAGCCTACGGGCTAATCAGCCCCAGCATTTT. It translates to CDSSLRANQPQHF.

This clonotype came up a few times. The chain couples TRBV12-3 or TRBV12-4 to TRBJ2-6; maybe TRBD2 (6 bases). Trimming removed 5 bases at V and 2 bases at J, with 13 bases between. The CDR3 contains 16 residues. The CDR3, as DNA: TGTGCCAGCAGTCCCCCGGGCGGGGCTGGGGCCAACGTCCTGACTTTC. Protein: CASSPPGGAGANVLTF.

The chain has TRBV7-2 and TRBJ2-1; tentatively, D is TRBD2 (6 bases). The length of the CDR3 is 15 residues. V was shortened by 1 base and J by 8 bases, with 15 bases between the two germline ends. Germline V gene data show CDR1 as SGHTA and CDR2 as FQGNSA. The chain's CDR3 is CASSLEGSGGDEQFF. DNA of the CDR3: TGTGCCAGCAGCTTAGAGGGTAGCGGAGGGGATGAGCAGTTCTTC.

This sequence joins TRBV28 and TRBJ2-7; D not resolved. Germline V gene data show CDR1 as MDHEN and CDR2 as SYDVKM. CDR3 size: 13 residues. V was pared by 6 bases and J by 1 base, with 10 bases between. CDR3 in amino acids: CASRMKTSYEQYF. The CDR3 DNA follows: TGTGCCAGCAGAATGAAGACTTCCTACGAGCAGTACTTC.

The gene calls are TRBV20-1 and TRBJ2-7; TRBD1 matches 9 bases. Germline CDR1 and CDR2: DFQATT and SNEGSKA (reference sequence). This CDR3 has 13 residues. V lost 6 bases to trimming and J lost 2 bases; unmatched junction nucleotides: 5. CDR3 DNA sequence: TGCAGTGCGGGGGACAGGGCCACCTACGAGCAGTACTTC. Translating gives CSAGDRATYEQYF.

The chain has TRBV7-8 and TRBJ2-3, with TRBD2 identical over 13 bases. This CDR3 is built from 15 residues. The germline gives CDR1 SGHVS, CDR2 FQNEAQ. The junction had 7 bases not matched to a gene; V was cut back by 7 bases and J by 6 bases. The CDR3 sequence is CASTQTSGRLDTQYF. The CDR3 nucleotides read TGTGCCAGCACCCAGACTAGCGGGAGGCTGGATACGCAGTATTTT.

A few counts support this clonotype. The chain carries TRBV5-1 and TRBJ2-7; 10 bases agree with TRBD2. The J segment lost 4 bases and the V segment lost 0 bases, leaving 13 bases of the junction unmatched. This CDR3 comprises 18 residues. Germline V gene lookup returns CDR1 SGHRS and CDR2 YFSETQ. The CDR3 DNA sequence: TGCGCCAGCAGCTTGGAGGGGTCCGGGACTAGCGCCCCGTACGAGCAGTACTTC. Its translation: CASSLEGSGTSAPYEQYF. Together with reference TRBV5-1 and TRBJ2-7, the CDR3 gives the full variable domain: KAGVTQTPRYLIKTRGQQVTLSCSPISGHRSVSWYQQTPGQGLQFLFEYFSETQRNKGNFPGRFSGRQFSNSRSEMNVSTLELGDSALYLCASSLEGSGTSAPYEQYFGPGTRLTVT.

J is TRBJ1-5 and V is TRBV3-1, with D possibly TRBD1 on 5 matching bases. The V gene's germline CDR1 is LGHDT and CDR2 YNNKEL (reference sequence). Trimming cost V 4 bases and J 4 bases, with 11 bases left between them. This CDR3 is built from 14 residues. The CDR3 loop is CASSPSGGNQPQHF. In DNA, the CDR3 is TGTGCCAGCAGCCCCTCGGGGGGGAATCAGCCCCAGCATTTT.

In this sample, this clonotype turned up a few times. V gene TRBV20-1 combines with J gene TRBJ2-2, with 13 bases lining up with TRBD2. CDR1 is DFQATT and CDR2 is SNEGSKA in the germline V gene (reference sequence). V shed 4 bases and J 5 bases; nucleotides not matched to a gene: 16. The CDR3 length is 19 residues. The CDR3 sequence is CSAIGFWTSGRGLTGELFF. The CDR3, as DNA: TGCAGTGCTATCGGGTTCTGGACTAGCGGGAGAGGATTGACCGGGGAGCTGTTTTTT.

The chain has TRBV7-8 and TRBJ1-1; D remains ambiguous. The CDR3 has 14 amino acids. Looked up from germline, CDR1 is SGHVS and CDR2 is FQNEAQ. V lost 4 bases to trimming and J lost 6 bases, with 15 bases between them. The CDR3 spells CASSSAPFVAEAFF. The CDR3 DNA follows: TGTGCCAGCAGCTCAGCCCCGTTTGTAGCTGAAGCTTTCTTT.

V usage is TRBV20-1 and J usage is TRBJ2-3; 8 bases align to TRBD2. Unmatched junction bases numbered 1, after V lost 5 bases and J lost 0 bases. This CDR3 is built from 13 residues. Germline-derived CDR1 and CDR2 are DFQATT and SNEGSKA (reference sequence). The CDR3 reads CSAASGSTDTQYF. CDR3 nucleotide sequence: TGCAGTGCTGCTAGCGGGAGCACAGATACGCAGTATTTT.

This chain joins TRBV5-4 and TRBJ2-7; 7 nucleotides align to TRBD1. There are 17 residues in the CDR3. Losses at the gene ends were 4 bases for V and 0 bases for J; bases not matched to a gene: 13. Germline lookup yields CDR1 SGHNT and CDR2 YYREEE (reference sequence). As DNA, the CDR3 is TGTGCCAGCAGCCCTACTCGGGACAGCATGGTCTCCTACGAGCAGTACTTC. Translation: CASSPTRDSMVSYEQYF.

At least ten counts were recorded for this clonotype. The chain links TRBV27 to TRBJ2-2; D gene ambiguous. Trimming removed 5 bases at V and 0 bases at J, with 13 bases between. Germline V gene sequence: CDR1 MNHEY, CDR2 SMNVEV (reference sequence). The CDR3 spans 16 residues. This CDR3 is CASSPNYVANTGELFF. Written as DNA, the CDR3 is TGTGCCAGCAGTCCTAATTACGTCGCGAACACCGGGGAGCTGTTTTTT.

This clonotype was observed at least ten times. V and J are TRBV12-3 or TRBV12-4 and TRBJ1-1; tentative D call: TRBD1 (5 bases). V dropped 0 bases and J dropped 5 bases, with 13 bases sitting between them. There are 15 residues in the CDR3. Here the CDR3 reads CASSLALGRETEAFF. The CDR3 DNA is TGTGCCAGCAGTTTAGCGCTGGGGCGGGAAACTGAAGCTTTCTTT.

J is TRBJ2-4 and V is TRBV28, with D tentatively TRBD1 (6 bases). Germline loops: CDR1 MDHEN, CDR2 SYDVKM. The CDR3 extends over 16 amino acids. V lost 2 bases, J lost 6 bases, and 17 bases lay in between. For the CDR3, the DNA is TGTGCCAGCAGTTTACTGGTGGGGCTAGGGGGAAACATTCAGTACTTC. It specifies CASSLLVGLGGNIQYF.

The V and J genes are TRBV5-4 and TRBJ2-3; 8 bases align to TRBD1. V lost 4 bases to trimming and J lost 0 bases; unmatched junction nucleotides: 7. The germline CDR1 and CDR2 sequences are SGHNT and YYREEE (reference sequence). The CDR3 is made up of 16 amino acids. Here the CDR3 reads CASSPGQASSTDTQYF. The CDR3 DNA sequence: TGTGCCAGCAGCCCGGGACAGGCCAGTAGCACAGATACGCAGTATTTT.

This clonotype has more than one count but fewer than ten. The rearrangement uses TRBV7-8 and TRBJ1-5; no reliable D call. V dropped 3 bases and J dropped 5 bases, with 8 bases sitting between them. The germline gives CDR1 SGHVS, CDR2 FQNEAQ. CDR3 length: 13 amino acids. CDR3 sequence: CASSFGSDQPQHF. The CDR3 DNA reads TGTGCCAGCAGCTTCGGGAGCGATCAGCCCCAGCATTTT.

The chain has TRBV7-9 and TRBJ2-7; no reliable D call. The CDR3 spans 13 residues. With 5 bases removed from V and 3 bases from J, the gap between germline ends came to 11 bases. Germline V gene lookup returns CDR1 SEHNR and CDR2 FQNEAQ (reference sequence). The CDR3 reads CASSPARDYEQYF. In DNA, the CDR3 is TGTGCCAGCAGCCCCGCAAGGGACTACGAGCAGTACTTC.

This clonotype has a count of ten or more. The chain carries TRBV29-1 and TRBJ1-1; D is undetermined. CDR1 is SQVTM and CDR2 is ANQGSEA in the germline V gene. V lost 6 bases and J 6 bases, leaving 14 bases between the germline ends. This CDR3 region has 12 residues. CDR3 sequence: CSVKSGRAEAFF. The CDR3 coding sequence is TGCAGCGTAAAGTCGGGTCGGGCTGAAGCTTTCTTT.

The chain joins TRBV5-1 to TRBJ1-1; D call uncertain. Germline-derived CDR1 and CDR2 are SGHRS and YFSETQ. The CDR3 is made up of 13 amino acids. Between the trimmed V and J ends, which lost 5 bases and 1 base, there was a span of 9 bases. CDR3 amino acids: CASSRPPNTEAFF. As DNA, the CDR3 is TGCGCCAGCAGTCGCCCGCCGAACACTGAAGCTTTCTTT. The complete variable domain, with remaining parts taken from reference TRBV5-1 and TRBJ1-1, reads KAGVTQTPRYLIKTRGQQVTLSCSPISGHRSVSWYQQTPGQGLQFLFEYFSETQRNKGNFPGRFSGRQFSNSRSEMNVSTLELGDSALYLCASSRPPNTEAFFGQGTRLTVV.

The CDR3 here is CASSEAEKGTGEQYF. In nucleotides, the CDR3 is TGTGCCAGCAGTGAAGCGGAGAAAGGTACCGGGGAGCAGTACTTC. The gene calls are TRBV25-1 and TRBJ2-7, with D unresolved. Germline-derived CDR1 and CDR2 are MGHDK and SYGVNS. The V and J ends lost 2 bases and 7 bases respectively, with 18 bases between them. This CDR3 is 15 amino acids long.

The chain carries TRBV6-5 and TRBJ1-6; 9 nucleotides agree with TRBD1. Germline V gene sequence: CDR1 MNHEY, CDR2 SVGAGI. The CDR3 runs to 16 residues. The trim removed 0 bases at V and 7 bases at J, leaving 4 bases unmatched. The CDR3: CASSYSGTGMNSPLHF. The CDR3 DNA reads TGTGCCAGCAGTTACTCTGGGACAGGGATGAATTCACCCCTCCACTTT.

The V call is TRBV15, the J call TRBJ2-1, with TRBD2 as a possible D gene (5 bases). Germline assignment: CDR1 LNHNV and CDR2 YYDKDF (reference sequence). The CDR3 spans 16 residues. V lost 0 bases and J 3 bases, leaving 12 bases between the germline ends. The CDR3 DNA reads as TGTGCCACCAGCAGAGATCTGGCTGGGAGCTACAATGAGCAGTTCTTC. It is translated as CATSRDLAGSYNEQFF.

This clonotype was picked up a small number of times. V is TRBV5-1 and J is TRBJ2-7, with no clear D. Trimming removed 0 bases from V and 7 bases from J, with 20 bases in between. This CDR3 is built from 16 residues. Germline V lookup: CDR1 SGHRS, CDR2 YFSETQ. CDR3 coding DNA: TGCGCCAGCAGCTTGGCGCAAGGAGCCTCGTTTAAGGAGCAGTACTTC. Encoded protein: CASSLAQGASFKEQYF.

The sample holds many counts of this clonotype. The chain carries TRBV6-5 and TRBJ1-1; the D gene is possibly TRBD1 (6 bases). Germline V gives CDR1 MNHEY, CDR2 SVGAGI. This CDR3 comprises 12 residues. The V and J ends lost 4 bases and 7 bases respectively, with 10 bases between them. This chain's CDR3 is CASSSQGYEAFF. CDR3 sequence (DNA): TGTGCCAGCAGTTCACAGGGATATGAAGCTTTCTTT.